The sequence of this T cell receptor beta chain was determined in a study of cytomegalovirus exposure and HLA in healthy donors. This CDR3 has 15 amino acids. Per germline, CDR1 LNHDA and CDR2 SQIVND (reference sequence). The V and J ends lost 8 bases and 0 bases, in that order; junction bases with no gene match: 7. 60 Vbeta and 13 Jbeta primers were used in PCR. As originally analysed: Unique TCR beta chains totaled roughly 80 million in a later count, with some 10 million of them shared. Only in-frame clones appear in the TCRdb table, and some are missing; sequencing was by immunoSEQ multiplex PCR. V and J calls and clone size are those listed in that table; D and trimming were worked out from the DNA. The repertoire holds approximately 98,000 clones, with around 80% as singletons. The study's findings and limits: V- and J-gene trimming of TCR beta was linked (in a later analysis) to a missense DCLRE1C variant. In a later analysis, parvovirus B19, influenza, CMV and Epstein-Barr virus appeared linked to several top co-occurrence clusters. Versus the approximately 670-donor mean, an Asian-associated ancestry cluster reportedly showed fewer N-insertions in a later analysis.

As regards this clone: Its antigen is as yet unknown.

This clonotype originated in a man in his late teens or twenties in good health and CMV-seropositive. The chain has TRBV19 and TRBJ2-5; 9 bases are a match to TRBD1. Sequencing was carried out using PBMCs. The CDR3 protein is CASAPRDRDQETQYF. The CDR3 nucleotides are TGTGCCAGTGCCCCCCGGGACAGGGACCAAGAGACCCAGTACTTC.